Following are 17 T cell receptor beta chains from one sample sequenced in a study of blood T cell repertoires in COVID-19. Here immunoSEQ multiplex PCR was the method, and the copy in TCRdb shows in-frame clones only, minus some. Of about 57,000 clones listed, 70% to 85% are singletons. The sequenced sample consisted of peripheral blood. The receptors were gathered from a human donor in a cohort sampled during active COVID-19.

The rearrangement uses TRBV27 and TRBJ2-1; 14 bases map to TRBD2. Germline CDR1 MNHEY, CDR2 SMNVEV (reference sequence). Unmatched junction bases numbered 7, after V lost 6 bases and J lost 3 bases. The CDR3 has 17 residues. For the CDR3, the DNA is TGTGCCAGCAGGGCGACTAGCGGGAGGGCCCTCTACAATGAGCAGTTCTTC. It translates to CASRATSGRALYNEQFF.

The rearrangement links TRBV7-8 to TRBJ2-3; 8 bases agree with TRBD2. V lost 2 bases, J lost 0 bases, and 10 bases stayed unmatched. The CDR3 is 18 amino acids. The germline V gene has CDR1 SGHVS and CDR2 FQNEAQ. In DNA form, the CDR3 reads TGTGCCAGCAGCTTATGGGGTAGCGGGATGGGGAGCACAGATACGCAGTATTTT. Protein product: CASSLWGSGMGSTDTQYF.

J is TRBJ2-7 and V is TRBV2; 10 bases fit TRBD1. The CDR3 has 16 residues. The germline CDR1 and CDR2 sequences are SNHLY and FYNNEI. Trimming at V came to 2 bases and at J to 7 bases, leaving 11 bases not matched to a gene. CDR3 bases: TGTGCCAGCAGTGAAAATGACAGGGGGCCGAAGGGGGAGCAGTACTTC. This sequence encodes CASSENDRGPKGEQYF.

The chain combines TRBV21-1 with TRBJ2-1; the table gives TRBD2 as D, unverified against the DNA. TRBV21-1 is marked as a pseudogene. CDR3 length: 13 amino acids. CDR3 protein: CASSKNWYNEQFF. The CDR3 bases are TGTGCCAGCAGCAAAAACTGGTACAATGAGCAGTTCTTC.

The chain recombines TRBV5-6 with TRBJ1-5; no clear D. V shed 3 bases and J shed 3 bases, with 4 bases lying between them. The CDR3 loop spans 12 amino acids. Per the germline V gene, CDR1 is SGHDT and CDR2 is YYEEEE. This CDR3 reads CASSSVNQPQHF. In DNA form, the CDR3 reads TGTGCCAGCAGCTCAGTCAATCAGCCCCAGCATTTT.

The chain has TRBV6-2 or TRBV6-3 and TRBJ2-3; TRBD1 aligns across 8 bases. This CDR3 contains 14 residues. V shed 5 bases, J shed 2 bases, and the junction held 3 bases outside the gene matches. CDR1 and CDR2 (germline): MNHEY, SVGEGT. The CDR3 loop is CASSRTGFTDTQYF. As DNA, the CDR3 is TGTGCCAGCAGTCGGACAGGGTTCACAGATACGCAGTATTTT.

Worth noting for this clone: One end of the junction does not line up with germline, which may come from a read error. This sequence joins TRBV7-9 and TRBJ1-3; D may be TRBD1 (6 bases). Germline CDR1 and CDR2: SEHNR and FQNEAQ (reference sequence). The CDR3 covers 16 residues. This CDR3 reads CASSWLGVTGGPRGPF. The CDR3 DNA sequence: TGTGCCAGCAGCTGGTTGGGGGTGACAGGAGGCCCCCGCGGGCCTTTT.

The chain uses TRBV7-3 and TRBJ2-2; D is possibly TRBD2 (6 bases). V lost 0 bases and J 8 bases, leaving 13 bases between the germline ends. The CDR3 is made up of 15 amino acids. Germline CDR1 reads SGHTA; CDR2 reads FQGTGA. As DNA, the CDR3 is TGTGCCAGCAGCTTAACAGGGAGGAAGTCGGGGGAGCTGTTTTTT. Translation: CASSLTGRKSGELFF.

V and J are TRBV29-1 and TRBJ2-5; 7 bases are a match to TRBD2. This CDR3 has 14 residues. V was pared by 4 bases and J by 4 bases, with 9 bases of the junction left unmatched. Germline CDR1 is SQVTM and CDR2 is ANQGSEA. The CDR3 DNA follows: TGCAGCGTTGGACTAGCTGCTCGCCCAGAGACCCAGTACTTC. Translation gives CSVGLAARPETQYF.

The chain carries TRBV12-3 or TRBV12-4 and TRBJ2-7, with 7 positions matching TRBD2. The length of the CDR3 is 11 residues. J was trimmed by 7 bases and V by 4 bases; bases with no gene match: 1. The CDR3 sequence is CASSSRGEQYF. Written as DNA, the CDR3 is TGTGCCAGCAGTTCGCGGGGGGAGCAGTACTTC.

In DNA form, the CDR3 reads TGCGCCAGCAGCTTGGATGTCGCGGCCAGCTCCTACGAGCAGTACTTC. Its translation is CASSLDVAASSYEQYF. The chain employs TRBV5-1 and TRBJ2-7; D uncertain. Germline values: CDR1 SGHRS, CDR2 YFSETQ. The CDR3 consists of 16 residues. Trimming cost V 0 bases and J 0 bases, with 13 bases left between them.

CDR3 amino acids: CATPNFDRDRVSGNTIYF. CDR3 DNA sequence: TGTGCCACCCCGAATTTTGACCGGGACAGGGTCTCTGGAAACACCATATATTTT. The chain uses TRBV2 and TRBJ1-3; 9 bases fit TRBD1. Unmatched junction bases numbered 16, after V lost 10 bases and J lost 0 bases. Looked up from germline, CDR1 is SNHLY and CDR2 is FYNNEI. There are 18 residues in the CDR3.

CDR3 sequence: CASSEGPAAGEKLFF. CDR3 DNA sequence: TGTGCCAGCAGTGAAGGTCCCGCAGCGGGGGAAAAACTGTTTTTT. The rearrangement links TRBV6-1 to TRBJ1-4; D gene unclear. The ends were cut back, 1 base at V and 8 bases at J, with 14 bases in the middle. Germline CDR1 is MNHNS and CDR2 is SASEGT. The CDR3 contains 15 residues.

This chain uses TRBV24-1 with TRBJ2-5; TRBD1 matches 12 bases. The germline V gene has CDR1 KGHDR and CDR2 SFDVKD. The CDR3 is 16 amino acids. With V trimmed by 4 bases and J by 5 bases, 7 bases remained unmatched. DNA of the CDR3: TGTGCCACCAGTGACGCCGGGACAGGGGGCATGGAGACCCAGTACTTC. Residues: CATSDAGTGGMETQYF.

The chain combines TRBV5-1 with TRBJ2-2; D call uncertain. With 2 bases removed from V and 4 bases from J, the gap between germline ends came to 6 bases. This CDR3 region has 13 residues. Germline CDR1 is SGHRS and CDR2 is YFSETQ. Written as DNA, the CDR3 is TGCGCCAGCAGCTTCGCGAGCACCGGGGAGCTGTTTTTT. Its translation: CASSFASTGELFF.

This chain uses TRBV6-5 with TRBJ2-5; 8 positions agree with TRBD1. J gave up 4 bases and V 4 bases, and 5 bases lay outside the gene matches. This CDR3 is 14 amino acids long. From germline, CDR1 is MNHEY and CDR2 SVGAGI. The CDR3 coding sequence is TGTGCCAGCAGTTTGTCAGGGGGCTCAGAGACCCAGTACTTC. It codes for CASSLSGGSETQYF.

The rearrangement links TRBV27 to TRBJ2-1, with TRBD2 matching over 10 bases. This CDR3 spans 19 amino acids. Per the germline V gene, CDR1 is MNHEY and CDR2 is SMNVEV (reference sequence). The J segment lost 10 bases and the V segment lost 6 bases, leaving 24 bases of the junction unmatched. The CDR3 here is CASSRWFSGRASGSREQFF. CDR3 sequence (DNA): TGTGCCAGCAGCCGTTGGTTCAGCGGGAGGGCTTCGGGGTCGAGGGAGCAGTTCTTC.